Sequencing of this T cell receptor (beta chain) was carried out in a study of CD8 T cells in Susac syndrome. Germline V CDR1 and CDR2: DFQATT, SNEGSKA (reference sequence). V shed 6 bases and J shed 5 bases, with 16 bases lying between them. CDR3 length: 13 residues. After extraction with the RNeasy kit, roughly 0.45 to 1 ug of the RNA was reverse transcribed using random hexamers. Amplification of TCR beta CDR3 by immunoSEQ multiplex PCR spanned 54 Vbeta and 13 Jbeta. A single record per CDR3 protein comes from TCRdb applying MiXCR to the immunoSEQ multiplex PCR reads. The sample records some 99,000 distinct CDR3 sequences, about 93% being singletons.

The chain uses TRBV20-1 and TRBJ2-5; weak D call: TRBD1 (6 bases). The sample was CD4+ T cells from PBMCs. This clonotype was sampled from a human donor with Susac syndrome. The CDR3 DNA sequence: TGCAGTGCGTCACAGGGTTGGCGGGAGACCCAGTACTTC. Translating it yields CSASQGWRETQYF.